This T cell receptor beta chain comes out of a study of glioma-infiltrating T cells. Many counts were recorded for this clonotype. Its antigen remains unidentified. Trimming removed 0 bases at V and 6 bases at J, with 8 bases between. CDR3 length equals 13 residues. Germline V CDR1 and CDR2: MDHEN, SYDVKM. Study-level results: Tissue and blood shared very few CDR3 sequences.

Amplification of TCR alpha and beta CDR3 regions from RNA used iRepertoire nested multiplex PCR. One entry per CDR3 protein, called by TCRdb with MiXCR from the multiplex PCR reads. The data contain a few hundred thousand distinct CDR3 sequences, 41% of them seen just once; the ten biggest clones take up around 12%. This chain uses TRBV28 with TRBJ2-5; no clear D gene. What was sequenced was glioma tissue, nonneoplastic brain tissue, or PBMCs (not recorded which). This TCR derives from a human donor with low-grade glioma or glioblastoma, undergoing nonglioma brain surgery, or in good health (not recorded which). In nucleotides, the CDR3 is TGTGCCAGCAGTTTATGGGCCTCAAAGACCCAGTACTTC. Translating it yields CASSLWASKTQYF.